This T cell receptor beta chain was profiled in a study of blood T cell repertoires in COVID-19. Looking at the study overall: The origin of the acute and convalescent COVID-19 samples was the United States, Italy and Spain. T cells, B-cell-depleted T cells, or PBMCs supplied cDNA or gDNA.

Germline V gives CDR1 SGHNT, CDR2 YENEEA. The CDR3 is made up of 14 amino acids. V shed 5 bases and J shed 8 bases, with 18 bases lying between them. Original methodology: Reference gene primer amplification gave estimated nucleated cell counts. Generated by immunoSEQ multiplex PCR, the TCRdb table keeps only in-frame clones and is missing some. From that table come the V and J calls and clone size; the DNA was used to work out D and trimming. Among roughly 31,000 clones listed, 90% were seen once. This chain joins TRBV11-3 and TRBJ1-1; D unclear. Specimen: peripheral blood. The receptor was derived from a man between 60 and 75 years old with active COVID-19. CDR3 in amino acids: CASSQRRRGLEAFF. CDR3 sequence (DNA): TGTGCCAGCAGCCAAAGACGTCGGGGATTGGAAGCTTTCTTT.